Following are 7 T cell receptor beta chains from one sample sequenced in a study of OX40 agonist ivuxolimab in advanced cancers. Library method: the immunoSEQ multiplex PCR assay. TCRdb limited this immuneACCESS table to in-frame rearrangements with V and J called. A share of clones is missing; checked studies link under half to unresolved V genes, and the rest is unexplained. The sample table shows 30,000 or so clones, and 79% are seen once. Jointly, the top ten make up 13% to 15% of the sample. The source material was CD4+ or CD8+ T cells sorted from blood, sampled in a trial of the OX40 agonist ivuxolimab. Receptor source: an adult with an advanced solid tumor such as melanoma, head and neck, liver or kidney cancer.

The chain is built from TRBV27 and TRBJ2-2; D not certain. CDR1 and CDR2 (germline): MNHEY, SMNVEV (reference sequence). With 6 bases removed from V and 0 bases from J, the gap between germline ends came to 11 bases. The CDR3 length is 15 residues. CDR3 DNA: TGTGCCAGCAGACATGAGACCGCGAACACCGGGGAGCTGTTTTTT. The encoded protein is CASRHETANTGELFF.

The genes are TRBV7-9 and TRBJ1-4; tentative D call: TRBD1 (5 bases). Germline V gives CDR1 SEHNR, CDR2 FQNEAQ (reference sequence). V was clipped by 5 bases and J by 2 bases, with 18 bases between them. The CDR3 is made up of 17 amino acids. CDR3: CASSLSPRGVTNEKLFF. The DNA for the CDR3 is TGTGCCAGCAGCCTCTCGCCCCGGGGGGTGACTAATGAAAAACTGTTTTTT.

The rearrangement joins TRBV13 to TRBJ1-4; a weak D match, TRBD1 (5 bases). The CDR3 spans 16 residues. Per germline, CDR1 PRHDT and CDR2 FYEKMQ (reference sequence). V lost 2 bases and J 5 bases, leaving 15 bases between the germline ends. The CDR3 DNA is TGTGCCAGCAGCTTATACCGGGACGGAAGAAATGAAAAACTGTTTTTT. It specifies CASSLYRDGRNEKLFF.

This sequence joins TRBV15 and TRBJ2-7; either TRBD1 or TRBD2 may fit D (5 bases each). CDR1 is LNHNV and CDR2 is YYDKDF in the germline V gene (reference sequence). The CDR3 length is 19 residues. V was clipped by 2 bases and J by 0 bases, with 23 bases between them. In nucleotides, the CDR3 is TGTGCCACCAGCAGAACCCGACCTCAGGGACGGCTAAGCTCCTACGAGCAGTACTTC. Translating gives CATSRTRPQGRLSSYEQYF.

The chain is built from TRBV6-4 and TRBJ2-7, with D possibly TRBD1 on 6 matching bases. Trimming shortened V by 2 bases and J by 3 bases, and 20 bases separated the two germline ends. CDR3 length: 17 residues. Per the germline V gene, CDR1 is MRHNA and CDR2 is SNTAGT. The CDR3 loop reads CASSDPAPQGQNYEQYF. The DNA for the CDR3 is TGTGCCAGCAGTGACCCCGCGCCCCAGGGGCAAAACTACGAGCAGTACTTC.

This clone was detected only a few times. The chain combines TRBV5-8 with TRBJ2-1, with D possibly being TRBD1 (6 bases). Germline assignment: CDR1 SGHTS and CDR2 YDEGEE. V lost 7 bases to trimming and J lost 3 bases, with 14 bases between them. The CDR3 is made up of 14 amino acids. The CDR3 DNA reads TGTGCCAGCCCGACCGGGACAAACTACAATGAGCAGTTCTTC. Amino acids: CASPTGTNYNEQFF.

The chain joins TRBV7-3 to TRBJ2-3; 12 bases align to TRBD1. The CDR3 is 16 residues long. With V trimmed by 1 base and J by 6 bases, 5 bases remained unmatched. Germline loops: CDR1 SGHTA, CDR2 FQGTGA. The CDR3 nucleotides read TGTGCCAGCAGCTTAATGGGACAGGGGGCGCGGGATACGCAGTATTTT. Residues: CASSLMGQGARDTQYF.